This is a list of T cell receptor beta chains from one sample in a study of blood T cell repertoires in COVID-19. Assay used: immunoSEQ multiplex PCR; TCRdb lists only in-frame clones, some missing. Of some 240,000 clones in the sample, 70% to 85% are singletons; the top ten hold over 7.5%. The sample was peripheral blood. Receptors originate from a woman of 80 years or more with acute or convalescent COVID-19. CDR3s include the opening cysteine and the closing phenylalanine or tryptophan. The order of the fields is CDR3 protein, V gene, J gene.

CDR3: CASTLLVNTGNSPLHF
V: TRBV5-1
J: TRBJ1-6

CDR3: CASSLALGGETQYF
V: TRBV27
J: TRBJ2-5

CDR3: CASSSGQLLDEQYF
V: TRBV5-1
J: TRBJ2-7

CDR3: CASSQFGQGRIEQFF
V: TRBV16
J: TRBJ2-1

CDR3: CATSRGAWGYTF
V: TRBV15
J: TRBJ1-2

CDR3: CASSFGSGGAPSTDTQYF
V: TRBV5-1
J: TRBJ2-3

CDR3: CASSGGQGDSPTYQETQYF
V: TRBV9
J: TRBJ2-5

CDR3: CASSLDRVDTGELFF
V: TRBV7-8
J: TRBJ2-2

CDR3: CASSLSARGRHTF
V: TRBV27
J: TRBJ1-2

CDR3: CASKTGGNYGYTF
V: TRBV28
J: TRBJ1-2

CDR3: CASSLVSSVPNTEAFF
V: TRBV5-4
J: TRBJ1-1

CDR3: CASSEARGTYNEQFF
V: TRBV2
J: TRBJ2-1

CDR3: CASSQWLPTTGAGGYTF
V: TRBV3-1/TRBV3-2
J: TRBJ1-2

CDR3: CASSVASTGGTDTQYF
V: TRBV9
J: TRBJ2-3

CDR3: CASSWDSFSYNEQFF
V: TRBV5-4
J: TRBJ2-1

CDR3: CASSLGSGGAGEQFF
V: TRBV7-9
J: TRBJ2-1